The 22 T cell receptor beta chains reported below all come from one sample, sequenced in a study of cytomegalovirus exposure and HLA in healthy donors. The PCR was carried out with 60 Vbeta primers and 13 Jbeta primers. The table came from immunoSEQ multiplex PCR; TCRdb's copy has only in-frame clones and leaves some out. The sample is made up of 110,000 to 150,000 clones, and the top ten hold about 2.2% of it. The sample was PBMCs. These receptors were collected from a woman in her late teens or twenties in good health and CMV-seronegative.

The CDR3 here is CAGDTGANVLTF. The CDR3 nucleotides are TGTGCCGGGGACACTGGGGCCAACGTCCTGACTTTC. This chain uses TRBV30 with TRBJ2-6; D might be TRBD1 (6 bases). Trimming shortened V by 8 bases and J by 2 bases, and 7 bases separated the two germline ends. In germline, CDR1 is GTSNPN, CDR2 SVGIG (reference sequence). CDR3 length: 12 residues.

This rearrangement joins TRBV9 to TRBJ2-6; D is unclear. The CDR3 covers 14 residues. The V gene's germline CDR1 is SGDLS and CDR2 YYNGEE. The V end lost 4 bases, the J end lost 4 bases, and 9 bases lay between the germline ends. CDR3 bases: TGTGCCAGCAGCTTCTCCAGGGGGGCCAACGTCCTGACTTTC. This translates into CASSFSRGANVLTF.

The V gene is TRBV4-1, the J gene TRBJ2-1, with 14 positions matching TRBD2. This CDR3 is built from 18 residues. V lost 0 bases and J lost 7; bases outside the gene matches: 8. Germline CDR1 MGHRA, CDR2 YSYEKL. Here the CDR3 DNA reads TGCGCCAGCAGCCAAGATCGACTAGCGGGAGGGCCGGGGAATGAGCAGTTCTTC. Translated, it gives CASSQDRLAGGPGNEQFF.

V usage is TRBV5-1 and J usage is TRBJ2-5; 9 nucleotides line up with TRBD2. The trim removed 1 base at V and 5 bases at J, leaving 6 bases unmatched. In germline, CDR1 is SGHRS, CDR2 YFSETQ. The CDR3 runs 15 residues. The CDR3 nucleotides read TGCGCCAGCAGCTTGTTGGGACTAGCTTCGGAGACCCAGTACTTC. This encodes CASSLLGLASETQYF.

This chain joins TRBV30 and TRBJ1-1; D unresolved. V gave up 0 bases and J gave up 3 bases, with 8 bases separating them. Germline CDR1 reads GTSNPN; CDR2 reads SVGIG (reference sequence). This CDR3 is 13 amino acids long. The chain's CDR3 is CAWSVRLDTEAFF. CDR3 in DNA: TGTGCCTGGAGTGTAAGACTGGACACTGAAGCTTTCTTT.

The V gene is TRBV7-6, the J gene TRBJ2-1; unclear D gene. The V end lost 2 bases, the J end lost 0 bases, and 5 bases lay between the germline ends. Germline CDR1 reads SGHVS; CDR2 reads FNYEAQ. The CDR3 runs 14 residues. The CDR3 DNA reads TGTGCCAGCAGCTTACCAGGCTCCTACAATGAGCAGTTCTTC. Encoded protein: CASSLPGSYNEQFF.

The rearrangement uses TRBV5-6 and TRBJ2-1; 9 bases map to TRBD1. CDR1 SGHDT and CDR2 YYEEEE come from the germline V gene. The J segment lost 7 bases and the V segment lost 1 base, leaving 3 bases of the junction unmatched. CDR3 length: 14 residues. Here the CDR3 reads CASSLWDRENEQFF. The CDR3 bases are TGTGCCAGCAGCTTGTGGGACAGGGAGAATGAGCAGTTCTTC.

The genes are TRBV6-4 and TRBJ2-1, with 13 positions matching TRBD2. This CDR3 is 15 amino acids long. Per germline, CDR1 MRHNA and CDR2 SNTAGT. J gave up 9 bases and V 7 bases, and 9 bases lay outside the gene matches. The CDR3 is CASTPLAGGQGEQFF. Here the CDR3 DNA reads TGTGCCAGCACTCCACTAGCGGGAGGGCAGGGTGAGCAGTTCTTC.

The gene calls are TRBV15 and TRBJ1-3, with a possible D match to TRBD1 (6 bases). The CDR3 consists of 17 residues. Trimming shortened V by 2 bases and J by 0 bases, and 14 bases separated the two germline ends. Germline V gives CDR1 LNHNV, CDR2 YYDKDF (reference sequence). CDR3 in amino acids: CATSRSGVSNSGNTIYF. For the CDR3, the DNA is TGTGCCACCAGCAGATCAGGGGTCAGCAACTCTGGAAACACCATATATTTT.

V usage is TRBV5-1 and J usage is TRBJ2-3; tentatively, D is TRBD1 (5 bases). The germline gives CDR1 SGHRS, CDR2 YFSETQ. Deletions cut 3 bases from V and 2 bases from J, with 10 bases between. The CDR3 runs 14 residues. The DNA for the CDR3 is TGCGCCAGCAGCTGGACAATATCCACAGATACGCAGTATTTT. It encodes CASSWTISTDTQYF.

The chain links TRBV28 to TRBJ1-5, with D possibly matching TRBD1 (5 bases). Germline V CDR1 and CDR2: MDHEN, SYDVKM. The CDR3 runs to 10 residues. The V gene lost 4 bases and the J gene lost 15 bases, with 10 bases spanning the gap. The CDR3 reads CASSSRDWHF. In DNA form, the CDR3 reads TGTGCCAGCAGTTCCCGGGACTGGCATTTT.

The V gene is TRBV6-5, the J gene TRBJ2-1; D is unclear. Germline V gene sequence: CDR1 MNHEY, CDR2 SVGAGI. CDR3 length: 12 amino acids. Trimming removed 0 bases from V and 8 bases from J, with 5 bases in between. The CDR3 region has the DNA TGTGCCAGCAGTTACTCGTCAGATGAGCAGTTCTTC. Its translation: CASSYSSDEQFF.

V and J are TRBV6-1 and TRBJ2-1; 9 bases fit TRBD2. The germline V gene encodes CDR1 MNHNS and CDR2 SASEGT. The CDR3 contains 15 residues. The V and J ends lost 2 bases and 3 bases, in that order; junction bases with no gene match: 2. The CDR3 region has the DNA TGTGCCAGCAGTGAAAAGACTAGCGGCTACAATGAGCAGTTCTTC. This codes for CASSEKTSGYNEQFF.

The chain couples TRBV9 to TRBJ2-7; TRBD1 aligns across 8 bases. J was trimmed by 3 bases and V by 4 bases; bases with no gene match: 18. CDR3 length: 18 amino acids. In germline, CDR1 is SGDLS, CDR2 YYNGEE. The CDR3 nucleotides read TGTGCCAGCAGCTTACCTACCGGGACAGGCGTTTACTTCTACGAGCAGTACGTC. Its translation: CASSLPTGTGVYFYEQYV.

The chain links TRBV5-6 to TRBJ2-1; maybe TRBD2 (6 bases). Germline V lookup: CDR1 SGHDT, CDR2 YYEEEE. Between the trimmed V and J ends, which lost 2 bases and 4 bases, there was a span of 13 bases. This CDR3 is 15 amino acids long. The CDR3 region is CASSFATSLYNEQFF. The CDR3 nucleotides read TGTGCCAGCAGCTTCGCTACTAGCCTTTACAATGAGCAGTTCTTC.

The J gene is TRBJ1-1, the V gene TRBV10-3, with 7 bases lining up with TRBD1. Trimming cost V 3 bases and J 0 bases; bases outside gene matches: 7. CDR1 is ENHRY, CDR2 SYGVKD, per germline. This CDR3 has 16 amino acids. The CDR3 region is CAISDSTGAMNTEAFF. The CDR3 DNA reads TGTGCCATCAGTGACTCCACAGGGGCGATGAACACTGAAGCTTTCTTT.

The rearrangement uses TRBV7-9 and TRBJ2-5; D might be TRBD1 (6 bases). Germline V gene lookup returns CDR1 SEHNR and CDR2 FQNEAQ (reference sequence). There are 16 residues in the CDR3. V was clipped by 8 bases and J by 5 bases, with 24 bases between them. CDR3 coding DNA: TGTGCCAGCCGACCTCCCTGGGCACAGGGTGAGGAGACCCAGTACTTC. Translated, it gives CASRPPWAQGEETQYF. Looking up the rest from reference TRBV7-9 and TRBJ2-5 gives the full variable domain: DTGVSQNPRHKITKRGQNVTFRCDPISEHNRLYWYRQTLGQGPEFLTYFQNEAQLEKSRLLSDRFSAERPKGSFSTLEIQRTEQGDSAMYLCASRPPWAQGEETQYFGPGTRLLVL.

This chain connects TRBV2 to TRBJ1-2; TRBD1 agrees at 9 bases. Germline CDR1 reads SNHLY; CDR2 reads FYNNEI. V gave up 3 bases and J gave up 4 bases; unmatched junction bases: 3. The CDR3 is 14 amino acids. The CDR3 DNA is TGTGCCAGCAGTGACACAGGGGGCGGCTATGGCTACACCTTC. It encodes CASSDTGGGYGYTF.

V is TRBV9 and J is TRBJ2-2, with a weak D call TRBD2 (7 bases). The CDR3 sequence is 16 residues long. From germline, CDR1 is SGDLS and CDR2 YYNGEE. The ends were cut back, 3 bases at V and 1 base at J, with 13 bases in the middle. The CDR3 DNA reads as TGTGCCAGCAGCGCGAGGGGGGGAGGGAACACCGGGGAGCTGTTTTTT. It yields the protein CASSARGGGNTGELFF.

The V and J genes are TRBV4-2 and TRBJ1-5, with 9 bases that match TRBD1. In germline, CDR1 is LGHNA, CDR2 YNFKEQ. The J segment lost 6 bases and the V segment lost 4 bases, leaving 4 bases of the junction unmatched. CDR3 length: 14 amino acids. CDR3 nucleotides: TGTGCCAGCAGCCCGGGGACAGGGTCTCAGCCCCAGCATTTT. It translates to CASSPGTGSQPQHF.

The chain joins TRBV7-6 to TRBJ2-7; a possible D gene is TRBD2 (7 bases). Germline V CDR1 and CDR2: SGHVS, FNYEAQ. CDR3 length equals 14 residues. V gave up 5 bases and J gave up 4 bases, with 15 bases separating them. The CDR3 DNA follows: TGTGCCAGCAGCGTAGGGGGGGGTGGGTACGAGCAGTACTTC. This codes for CASSVGGGGYEQYF.

V and J are TRBV7-2 and TRBJ2-3; no definite D call. This CDR3 spans 15 amino acids. The V gene's germline CDR1 is SGHTA and CDR2 FQGNSA. The germline V and J ends were trimmed by 1 base and 0 bases, with 8 bases remaining between them. Here the CDR3 reads CASSLVSTSTDTQYF. For the CDR3, the DNA is TGTGCCAGCAGCTTAGTGAGCACTAGCACAGATACGCAGTATTTT.